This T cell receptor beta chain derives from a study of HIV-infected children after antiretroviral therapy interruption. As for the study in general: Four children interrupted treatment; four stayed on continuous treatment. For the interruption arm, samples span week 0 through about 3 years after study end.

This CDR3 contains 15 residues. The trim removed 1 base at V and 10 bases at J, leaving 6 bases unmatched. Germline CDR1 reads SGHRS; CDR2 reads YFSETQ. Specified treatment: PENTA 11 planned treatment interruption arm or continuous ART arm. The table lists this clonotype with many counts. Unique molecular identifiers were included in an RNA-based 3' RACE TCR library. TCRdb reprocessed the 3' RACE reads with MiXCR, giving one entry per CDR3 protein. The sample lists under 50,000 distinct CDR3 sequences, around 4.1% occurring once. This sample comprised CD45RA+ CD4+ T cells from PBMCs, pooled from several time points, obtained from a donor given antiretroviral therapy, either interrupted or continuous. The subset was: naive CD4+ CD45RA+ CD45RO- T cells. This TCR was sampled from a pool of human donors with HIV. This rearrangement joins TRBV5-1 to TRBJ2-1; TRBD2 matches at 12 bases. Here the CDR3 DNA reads TGCGCCAGCAGCTTGTCCCCCGGACTAGCGGGGGAGCAGTTCTTC. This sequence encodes CASSLSPGLAGEQFF.